Sequencing of this TCR beta chain was carried out in a study of identical twins. V gave up 1 base and J gave up 7 bases, with 13 bases separating them. The CDR3 is made up of 14 amino acids. Germline V gene sequence: CDR1 DFQATT, CDR2 SNEGSKA (reference sequence). MiXCR, run by TCRdb on the 5' RACE reads, gives a single entry per CDR3 protein. Among over 600,000 distinct CDR3 sequences listed, about 20% were seen once. These same data were also listed under a study on T cells expressing NK-cell markers.

The specimen sequenced was PBMCs. J is TRBJ2-2 and V is TRBV20-1; weak D call: TRBD2 (5 bases). The source is a woman aged 18-29 years in good health. CDR3 in amino acids: CSARVLEDGGELFF. The CDR3 bases are TGCAGTGCTAGAGTGCTGGAGGATGGCGGGGAGCTGTTTTTT.